Sequencing of this TCR beta chain was carried out in a study of T cells in Graves' hyperthyroidism and ophthalmopathy. This clonotype showed up just a few times. The CDR3 loop spans 16 amino acids. V shed 0 bases and J shed 0 bases, with 11 bases lying between them. Germline assignment: CDR1 MGHRA and CDR2 YSYEKL. The TCR beta CDR3 regions underwent amplification using RNA transcripts as the source. A set of HTBI primers served as the primers for a first-round RT-PCR of the TCR CDR3. Using its own MiXCR run on the multiplex PCR reads, TCRdb lists one record per CDR3 protein. This table holds a few hundred thousand distinct CDR3 sequences, about 18% found once.

This receptor was identified in a man between 18 and 35 years old with Graves' ophthalmopathy. This chain links TRBV4-1 with TRBJ1-2, with D possibly TRBD1 on 6 matching bases. Sequenced material: blood. CDR3 nucleotide sequence: TGCGCCAGCAGCCAAGAGAACAGGGCAGCTAACTATGGCTACACCTTC. Protein sequence: CASSQENRAANYGYTF.